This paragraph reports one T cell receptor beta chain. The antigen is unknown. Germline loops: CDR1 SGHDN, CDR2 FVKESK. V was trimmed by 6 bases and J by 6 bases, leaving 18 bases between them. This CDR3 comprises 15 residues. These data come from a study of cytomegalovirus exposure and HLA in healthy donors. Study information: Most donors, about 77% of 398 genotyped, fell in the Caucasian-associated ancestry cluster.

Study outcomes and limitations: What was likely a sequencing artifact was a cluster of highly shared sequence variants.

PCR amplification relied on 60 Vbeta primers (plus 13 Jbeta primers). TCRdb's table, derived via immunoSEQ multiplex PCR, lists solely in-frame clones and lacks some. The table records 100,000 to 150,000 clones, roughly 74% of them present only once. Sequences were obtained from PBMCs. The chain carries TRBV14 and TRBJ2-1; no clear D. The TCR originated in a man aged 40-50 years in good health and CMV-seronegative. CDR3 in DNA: TGTGCCAGCAGTAGCCTCGCTGCCTTGAGCAATGAGCAGTTCTTC. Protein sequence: CASSSLAALSNEQFF.